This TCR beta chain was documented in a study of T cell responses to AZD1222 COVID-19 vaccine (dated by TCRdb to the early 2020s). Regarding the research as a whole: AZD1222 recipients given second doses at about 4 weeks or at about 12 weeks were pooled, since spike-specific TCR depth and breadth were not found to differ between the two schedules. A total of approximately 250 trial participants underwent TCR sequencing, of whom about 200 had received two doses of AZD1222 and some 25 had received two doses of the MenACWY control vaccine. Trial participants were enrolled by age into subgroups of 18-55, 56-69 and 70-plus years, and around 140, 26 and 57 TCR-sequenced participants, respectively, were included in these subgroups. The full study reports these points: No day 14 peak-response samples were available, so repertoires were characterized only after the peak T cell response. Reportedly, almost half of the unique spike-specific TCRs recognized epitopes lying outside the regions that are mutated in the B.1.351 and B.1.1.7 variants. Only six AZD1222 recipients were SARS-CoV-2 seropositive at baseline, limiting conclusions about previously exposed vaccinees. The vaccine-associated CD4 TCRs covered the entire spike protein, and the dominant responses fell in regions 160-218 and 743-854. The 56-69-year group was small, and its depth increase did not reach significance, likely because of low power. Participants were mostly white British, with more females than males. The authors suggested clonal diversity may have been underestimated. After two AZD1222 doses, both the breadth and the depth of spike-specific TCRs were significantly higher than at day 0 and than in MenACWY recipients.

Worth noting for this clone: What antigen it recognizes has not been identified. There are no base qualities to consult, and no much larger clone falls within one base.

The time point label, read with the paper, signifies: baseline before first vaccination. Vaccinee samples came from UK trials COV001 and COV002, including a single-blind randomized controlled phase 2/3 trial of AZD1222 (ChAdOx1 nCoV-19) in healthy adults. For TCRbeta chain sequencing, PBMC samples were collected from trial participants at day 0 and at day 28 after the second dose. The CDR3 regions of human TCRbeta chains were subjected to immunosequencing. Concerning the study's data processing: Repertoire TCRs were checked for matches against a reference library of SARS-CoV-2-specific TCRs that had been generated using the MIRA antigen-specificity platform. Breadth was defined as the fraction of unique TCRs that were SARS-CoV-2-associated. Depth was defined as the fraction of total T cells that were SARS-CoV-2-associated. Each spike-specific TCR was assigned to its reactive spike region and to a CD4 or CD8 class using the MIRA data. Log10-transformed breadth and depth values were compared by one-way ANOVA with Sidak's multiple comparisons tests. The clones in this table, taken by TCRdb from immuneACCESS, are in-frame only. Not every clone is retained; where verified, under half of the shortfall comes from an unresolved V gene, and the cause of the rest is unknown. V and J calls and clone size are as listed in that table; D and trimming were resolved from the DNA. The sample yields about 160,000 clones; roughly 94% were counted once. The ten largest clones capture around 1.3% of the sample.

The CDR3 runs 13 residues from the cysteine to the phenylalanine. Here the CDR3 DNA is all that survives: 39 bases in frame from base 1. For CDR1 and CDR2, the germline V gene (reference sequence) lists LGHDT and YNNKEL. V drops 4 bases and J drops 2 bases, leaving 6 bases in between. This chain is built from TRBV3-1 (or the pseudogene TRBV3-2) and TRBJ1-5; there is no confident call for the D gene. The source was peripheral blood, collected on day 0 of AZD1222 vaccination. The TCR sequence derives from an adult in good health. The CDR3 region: CASSPDGNQPQHF. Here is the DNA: TGTGCCAGCAGCCCAGATGGCAATCAGCCCCAGCATTTT.